The 2 T cell receptor beta chains given below trace back to one sample, sequenced in a study of cytomegalovirus exposure and HLA in healthy donors. Generated by immunoSEQ multiplex PCR, the TCRdb table keeps only in-frame clones and is missing some. The table has tens of thousands of clones, 94% seen once. The source material was PBMCs. The receptors were sampled from a young man in good health and CMV-seropositive.

This chain connects TRBV15 to TRBJ1-5; D gene ambiguous. Trimming took off 2 bases at V and 3 bases at J, with 11 bases between the two ends. This CDR3 has 15 amino acids. The germline gives CDR1 LNHNV, CDR2 YYDKDF (reference sequence). The chain's CDR3 is CATSRPPVNNQPQHF. The DNA for the CDR3 is TGTGCCACCAGCAGACCTCCGGTTAACAATCAGCCCCAGCATTTT.

This chain's CDR3 is CASSLRDRGSYNEQFF. The CDR3 DNA reads TGTGCCAGCAGCTTACGGGACAGGGGTTCCTACAATGAGCAGTTCTTC. J is TRBJ2-1 and V is TRBV7-9, with 10 bases lining up with TRBD1. CDR1 and CDR2 from the germline V gene are SEHNR and FQNEAQ (reference sequence). V lost 2 bases and J lost 1; bases outside the gene matches: 2. CDR3 length: 16 residues.